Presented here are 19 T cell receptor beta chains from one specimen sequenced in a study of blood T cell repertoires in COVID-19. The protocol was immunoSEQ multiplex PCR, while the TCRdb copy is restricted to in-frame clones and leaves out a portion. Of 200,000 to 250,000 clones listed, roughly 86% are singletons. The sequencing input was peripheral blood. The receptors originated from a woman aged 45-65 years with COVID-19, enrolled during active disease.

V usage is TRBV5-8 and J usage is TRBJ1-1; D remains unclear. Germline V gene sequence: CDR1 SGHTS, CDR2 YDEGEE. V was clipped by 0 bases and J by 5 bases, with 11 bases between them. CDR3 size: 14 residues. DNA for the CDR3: TGTGCCAGCAGCTTGGGGGTCAGGAGGACTGAAGCTTTCTTT. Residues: CASSLGVRRTEAFF.

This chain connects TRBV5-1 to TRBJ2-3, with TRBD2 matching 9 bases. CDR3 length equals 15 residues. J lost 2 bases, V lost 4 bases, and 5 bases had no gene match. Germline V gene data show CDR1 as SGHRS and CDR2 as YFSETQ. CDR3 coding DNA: TGCGCCAGCAGCGCTAGCGGGGATTACACAGATACGCAGTATTTT. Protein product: CASSASGDYTDTQYF.

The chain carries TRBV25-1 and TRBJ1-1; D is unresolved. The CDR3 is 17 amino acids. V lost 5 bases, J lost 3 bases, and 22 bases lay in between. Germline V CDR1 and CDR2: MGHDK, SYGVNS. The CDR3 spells CASSPPGGPLPYTEAFF. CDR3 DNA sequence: TGTGCCAGCAGTCCCCCCGGCGGGCCGCTCCCTTACACTGAAGCTTTCTTT.

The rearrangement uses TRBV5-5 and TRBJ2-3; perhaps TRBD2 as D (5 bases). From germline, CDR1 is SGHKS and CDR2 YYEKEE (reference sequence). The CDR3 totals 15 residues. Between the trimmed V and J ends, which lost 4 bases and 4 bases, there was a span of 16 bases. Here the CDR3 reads CASSPRRGAADTQYF. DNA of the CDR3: TGTGCCAGCAGCCCGAGACGGGGAGCGGCAGATACGCAGTATTTT.

The CDR3 protein is CASSGGPTIYGYTF. The CDR3 nucleotides read TGCGCCAGCAGCGGCGGCCCCACTATCTATGGCTACACCTTC. The rearrangement joins TRBV5-1 to TRBJ1-2, with D hard to call. The CDR3 covers 14 residues. Trimming shortened V by 4 bases and J by 4 bases, and 14 bases separated the two germline ends. Germline CDR1 and CDR2: SGHRS and YFSETQ.

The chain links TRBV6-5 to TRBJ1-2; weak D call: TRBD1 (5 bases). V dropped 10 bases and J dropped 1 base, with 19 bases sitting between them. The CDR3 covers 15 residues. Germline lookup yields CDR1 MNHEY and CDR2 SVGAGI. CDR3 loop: CATLNLQGINYGYTF. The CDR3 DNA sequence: TGTGCCACGCTTAACCTCCAGGGTATTAACTATGGCTACACCTTC.

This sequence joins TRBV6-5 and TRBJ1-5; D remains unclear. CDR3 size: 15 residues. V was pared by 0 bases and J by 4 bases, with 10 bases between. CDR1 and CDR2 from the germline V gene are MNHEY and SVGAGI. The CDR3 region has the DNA TGTGCCAGCAGTTACTCGAGGCCCGATAATCAGCCCCAGCATTTT. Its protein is CASSYSRPDNQPQHF.

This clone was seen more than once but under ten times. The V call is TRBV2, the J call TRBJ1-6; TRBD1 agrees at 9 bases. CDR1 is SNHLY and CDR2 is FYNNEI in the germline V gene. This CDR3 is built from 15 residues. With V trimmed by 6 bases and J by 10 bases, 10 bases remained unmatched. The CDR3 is CASRRVGQGTSPLHF. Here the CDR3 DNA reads TGTGCCAGCAGGAGGGTGGGACAGGGAACCTCACCCCTCCACTTT.

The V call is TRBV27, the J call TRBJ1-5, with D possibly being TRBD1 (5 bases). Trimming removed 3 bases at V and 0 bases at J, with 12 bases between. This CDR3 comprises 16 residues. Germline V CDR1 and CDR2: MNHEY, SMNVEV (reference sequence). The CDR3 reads CASSFRGTDSNQPQHF. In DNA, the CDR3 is TGTGCCAGCAGTTTCCGGGGGACCGATAGCAATCAGCCCCAGCATTTT.

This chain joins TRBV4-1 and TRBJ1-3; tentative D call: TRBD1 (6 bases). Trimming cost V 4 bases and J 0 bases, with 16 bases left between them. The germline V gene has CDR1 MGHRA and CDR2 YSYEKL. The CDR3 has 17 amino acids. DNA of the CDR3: TGCGCCAGCAGCCTCGTACCCTCGACAGGCTCTGGAAACACCATATATTTT. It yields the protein CASSLVPSTGSGNTIYF.

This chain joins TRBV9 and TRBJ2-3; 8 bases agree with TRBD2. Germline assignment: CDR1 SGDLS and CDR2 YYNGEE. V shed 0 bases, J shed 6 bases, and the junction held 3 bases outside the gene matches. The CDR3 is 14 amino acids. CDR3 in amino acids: CASSVVAGGDTQYF. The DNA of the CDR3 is TGTGCCAGCAGCGTAGTGGCGGGGGGCGATACGCAGTATTTT. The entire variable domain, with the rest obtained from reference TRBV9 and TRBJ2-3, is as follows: DSGVTQTPKHLITATGQRVTLRCSPRSGDLSVYWYQQSLDQGLQFLIQYYNGEERAKGNILERFSAQQFPDLHSELNLSSLELGDSALYFCASSVVAGGDTQYFGPGTRLTVL.

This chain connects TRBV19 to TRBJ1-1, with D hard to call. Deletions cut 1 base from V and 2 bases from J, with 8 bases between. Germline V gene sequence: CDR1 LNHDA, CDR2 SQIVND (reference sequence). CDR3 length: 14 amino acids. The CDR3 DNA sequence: TGTGCCAGTAGTATAGTAACGGGAAACACTGAAGCTTTCTTT. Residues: CASSIVTGNTEAFF.

The CDR3 DNA reads as TGTGCCAGCAGTCCGACACCTCTCTCGGGACGGACTAAATATAGCAATCAGCCCCAGCATTTT. This encodes CASSPTPLSGRTKYSNQPQHF. The chain employs TRBV6-6 and TRBJ1-5; weak D call: TRBD1 (5 bases). Trimming cost V 5 bases and J 0 bases, with 29 bases left between them. From germline, CDR1 is MNHNY and CDR2 SVGAGI (reference sequence). The CDR3 runs 21 residues.

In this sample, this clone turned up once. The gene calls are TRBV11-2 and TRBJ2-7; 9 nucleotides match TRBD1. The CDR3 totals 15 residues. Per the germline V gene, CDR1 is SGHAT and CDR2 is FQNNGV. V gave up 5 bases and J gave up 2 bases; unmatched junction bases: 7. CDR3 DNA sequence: TGTGCCAGCAGCCTAGGGACAGGGTCTCCCTACGAGCAGTACTTC. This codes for CASSLGTGSPYEQYF.

The CDR3 DNA sequence: TGTGCCAGCAGCTTGGAGTCGAACACTGAAGCTTTCTTT. Its protein product is CASSLESNTEAFF. The chain uses TRBV11-2 and TRBJ1-1; D is ambiguous. V gave up 3 bases and J gave up 1 base, with 6 bases separating them. Germline lookup yields CDR1 SGHAT and CDR2 FQNNGV. This CDR3 spans 13 amino acids.

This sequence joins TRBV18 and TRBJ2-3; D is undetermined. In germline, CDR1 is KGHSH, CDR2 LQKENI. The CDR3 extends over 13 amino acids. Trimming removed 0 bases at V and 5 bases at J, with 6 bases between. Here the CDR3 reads CASSPPRQDTQYF. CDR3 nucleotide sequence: TGTGCCAGCTCACCACCGAGACAAGATACGCAGTATTTT.

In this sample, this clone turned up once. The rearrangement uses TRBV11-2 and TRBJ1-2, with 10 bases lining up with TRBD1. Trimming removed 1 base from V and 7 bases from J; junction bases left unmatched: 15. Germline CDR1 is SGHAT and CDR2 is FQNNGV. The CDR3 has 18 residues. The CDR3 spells CASSLVKLSGQGDGGYTF. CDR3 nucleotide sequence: TGTGCCAGCAGCTTAGTGAAATTATCTGGACAGGGGGATGGTGGCTACACCTTC.

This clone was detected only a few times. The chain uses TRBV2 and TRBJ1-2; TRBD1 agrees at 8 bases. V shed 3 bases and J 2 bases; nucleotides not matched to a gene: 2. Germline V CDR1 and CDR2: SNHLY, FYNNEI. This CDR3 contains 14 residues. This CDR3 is CASSEWTGNYGYTF. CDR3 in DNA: TGTGCCAGCAGTGAGTGGACAGGGAACTATGGCTACACCTTC.

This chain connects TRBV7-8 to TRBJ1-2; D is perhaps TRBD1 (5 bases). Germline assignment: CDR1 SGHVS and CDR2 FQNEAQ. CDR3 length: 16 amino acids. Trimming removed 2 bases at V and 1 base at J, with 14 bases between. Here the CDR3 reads CASSLRSGSINYGYTF. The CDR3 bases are TGTGCCAGCAGCTTAAGGTCAGGGTCCATTAACTATGGCTACACCTTC.